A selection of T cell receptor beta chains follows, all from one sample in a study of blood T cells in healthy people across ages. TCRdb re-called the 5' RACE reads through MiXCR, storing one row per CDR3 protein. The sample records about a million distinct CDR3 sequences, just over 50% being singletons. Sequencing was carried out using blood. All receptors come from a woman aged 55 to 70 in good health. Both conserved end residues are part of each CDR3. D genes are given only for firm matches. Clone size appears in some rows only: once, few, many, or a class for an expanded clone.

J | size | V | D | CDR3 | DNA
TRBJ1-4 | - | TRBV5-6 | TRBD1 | CASSLATGAEMQKLFF | TGTGCCAGCAGCTTGGCCACAGGGGCGGAAATGCAAAAACTGTTTTTT
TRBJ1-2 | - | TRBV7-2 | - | CASSLEQPSYGYTF | TGTGCCAGCAGCTTGGAACAGCCCAGCTATGGCTACACCTTC
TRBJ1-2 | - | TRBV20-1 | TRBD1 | CSARAGTGPNYGYTF | TGCAGTGCTAGAGCCGGGACAGGGCCCAACTATGGCTACACCTTC
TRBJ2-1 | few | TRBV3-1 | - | CASSQSGARFF | TGTGCCAGCAGCCAGTCGGGAGCCCGGTTCTTC
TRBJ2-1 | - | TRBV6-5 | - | CASSPRVFSYNEQFF | TGTGCCAGCAGCCCCAGGGTGTTTTCCTACAATGAGCAGTTCTTC
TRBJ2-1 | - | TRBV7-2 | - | CASSFIHRGRESLNEQFF | TGTGCCAGCAGTTTTATCCACCGCGGTCGGGAGTCCCTCAATGAGCAGTTCTTC
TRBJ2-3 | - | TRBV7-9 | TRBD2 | CASSPAGASRAQYF | TGTGCCAGCAGCCCAGCGGGGGCCTCCAGGGCGCAGTATTTT
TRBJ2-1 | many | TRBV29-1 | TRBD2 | CSVRLAGDGEQFF | TGCAGCGTTAGACTAGCGGGAGACGGTGAGCAGTTCTTC
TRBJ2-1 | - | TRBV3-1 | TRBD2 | CASSQGGFSGRAFYNEQFF | TGTGCCAGCAGCCAGGGGGGGTTCAGCGGGAGGGCCTTCTACAATGAGCAGTTCTTC
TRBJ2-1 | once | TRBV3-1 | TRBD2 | CASSRTGLARVEQFF | TGTGCCAGCAGCCGAACGGGACTAGCGCGGGTTGAGCAGTTCTTC
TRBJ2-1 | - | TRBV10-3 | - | CAIRDPTRSNEQFF | TGTGCCATCAGAGATCCGACTAGGAGCAATGAGCAGTTCTTC
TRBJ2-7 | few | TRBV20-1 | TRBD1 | CSARDPDRAHEQYF | TGCAGTGCTAGAGACCCCGACAGGGCACACGAGCAGTACTTC
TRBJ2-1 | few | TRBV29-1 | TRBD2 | CSVGTSGRADNEQFF | TGCAGCGTTGGGACTAGCGGGAGGGCCGACAATGAGCAGTTCTTC
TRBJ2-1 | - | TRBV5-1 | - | CASSFGDGYNEQFF | TGCGCCAGCAGCTTCGGTGACGGATACAATGAGCAGTTCTTC